Shown below are 26 T cell receptor beta chains from a single sample sequenced in a study of cytomegalovirus exposure and HLA in healthy donors. Use of 60 Vbeta and 13 Jbeta primers characterized the PCR. The table came from immunoSEQ multiplex PCR; TCRdb's copy has only in-frame clones and leaves some out. This sample has 180,000 or so clones; about 82% occur once, and the top ten carry under 2%. What was sequenced was PBMCs. All receptors come from a man between 18 and 35 years old in good health and CMV-seronegative.

This clone came up a few times. The chain uses TRBV11-2 and TRBJ2-6; no reliable D call. With 8 bases removed from V and 4 bases from J, the gap between germline ends came to 12 bases. In germline, CDR1 is SGHAT, CDR2 FQNNGV. The CDR3 runs 14 residues. The CDR3 loop reads CASSPVRGANVLTF. DNA of the CDR3: TGTGCCAGCTCCCCCGTTCGGGGGGCCAACGTCCTGACTTTC.

The chain couples TRBV4-1 to TRBJ2-3; the match to TRBD1 covers 11 bases. CDR1 MGHRA and CDR2 YSYEKL come from the germline V gene. The CDR3 runs to 17 residues. J lost 4 bases, V lost 4 bases, and 10 bases had no gene match. The CDR3 sequence is CASSPSDWTGGPDTQYF. In nucleotides, the CDR3 is TGCGCCAGCAGCCCAAGCGATTGGACAGGGGGCCCAGATACGCAGTATTTT.

This chain connects TRBV18 to TRBJ2-6; maybe TRBD1 (5 bases). The CDR3 is 18 residues long. Germline CDR1 KGHSH, CDR2 LQKENI. V dropped 1 base and J dropped 0 bases, with 13 bases sitting between them. CDR3 loop: CASSPQTALNSGANVLTF. The DNA of the CDR3 is TGTGCCAGCTCACCACAGACAGCATTAAACTCTGGGGCCAACGTCCTGACTTTC.

The chain combines TRBV5-6 with TRBJ2-3, with D tentatively TRBD1 (5 bases). Germline CDR1 SGHDT, CDR2 YYEEEE. V lost 2 bases and J 2 bases, leaving 12 bases between the germline ends. The CDR3 length is 15 residues. The CDR3 DNA follows: TGTGCCAGCAGCTTCTGGTGGGGCCACACAGATACGCAGTATTTT. This encodes CASSFWWGHTDTQYF. The full variable domain, completed using reference TRBV5-6 and TRBJ2-3, is DAGVTQSPTHLIKTRGQQVTLRCSPKSGHDTVSWYQQALGQGPQFIFQYYEEEERQRGNFPDRFSGHQFPNYSSELNVNALLLGDSALYLCASSFWWGHTDTQYFGPGTRLTVL.

The chain carries TRBV7-9 and TRBJ1-5; D is ambiguous. The CDR3 has 14 amino acids. CDR1 SEHNR and CDR2 FQNEAQ come from the germline V gene (reference sequence). Deletions cut 5 bases from V and 1 base from J, with 9 bases between. The CDR3 bases are TGTGCCAGCAGCCCCGCTCAGAGCAATCAGCCCCAGCATTTT. Its translation: CASSPAQSNQPQHF.

This rearrangement joins TRBV7-3 to TRBJ2-3; 7 positions agree with TRBD2. The germline CDR1 and CDR2 sequences are SGHTA and FQGTGA. This CDR3 contains 17 residues. Trimming cost V 0 bases and J 1 base; bases outside gene matches: 7. The CDR3 region is CASSLTPLAGGTDTQYF. CDR3 DNA: TGTGCCAGCAGCTTAACTCCCCTCGCGGGGGGCACAGATACGCAGTATTTT.

CDR3 residues: CASSLYRGYEQYF. Written as DNA, the CDR3 is TGTGCCAGCAGCTTGTACAGGGGCTACGAGCAGTACTTC. V usage is TRBV5-6 and J usage is TRBJ2-7; TRBD1 aligns across 7 bases. The CDR3 extends over 13 amino acids. Germline-derived CDR1 and CDR2 are SGHDT and YYEEEE. J gave up 3 bases and V 1 base, and 1 base lay outside the gene matches.

The chain combines TRBV2 with TRBJ1-2; D is unresolved. The CDR3 totals 13 residues. Between the trimmed V and J ends, which lost 8 bases and 4 bases, there was a span of 14 bases. Germline-derived CDR1 and CDR2 are SNHLY and FYNNEI. The CDR3 DNA sequence: TGTGCCAGCGGGCGGGCACTTCTCTATGGCTACACCTTC. Protein: CASGRALLYGYTF. The complete variable domain, with remaining parts taken from reference TRBV2 and TRBJ1-2, reads EPEVTQTPSHQVTQMGQEVILRCVPISNHLYFYWYRQILGQKVEFLVSFYNNEISEKSEIFDDQFSVERPDGSNFTLKIRSTKLEDSAMYFCASGRALLYGYTFGSGTRLTVV.

This clone came up a few times. The chain joins TRBV5-4 to TRBJ2-1, with TRBD1 as a possible D gene (6 bases). The V and J ends lost 4 bases and 5 bases respectively, with 10 bases between them. The CDR3 is 13 residues long. Germline V gene data show CDR1 as SGHNT and CDR2 as YYREEE (reference sequence). CDR3 sequence (DNA): TGTGCCAGCAGCGCCAGGACAGACAATGAGCAGTTCTTC. It codes for CASSARTDNEQFF. The complete variable domain, with remaining parts taken from reference TRBV5-4 and TRBJ2-1, reads ETGVTQSPTHLIKTRGQQVTLRCSSQSGHNTVSWYQQALGQGPQFIFQYYREEENGRGNFPPRFSGLQFPNYSSELNVNALELDDSALYLCASSARTDNEQFFGPGTRLTVL.

This clone has just one count. V and J are TRBV9 and TRBJ2-7; 8 bases are shared with TRBD2. Germline CDR1 reads SGDLS; CDR2 reads YYNGEE. This CDR3 region has 14 residues. V was clipped by 3 bases and J by 0 bases; unmatched bases: 2. In DNA form, the CDR3 reads TGTGCCAGCAGCGGGACTAGCCCCTCCTACGAGCAGTACTTC. Translating it yields CASSGTSPSYEQYF.

The chain is built from TRBV6-8 and TRBJ2-3; D perhaps matches TRBD2 (6 bases). The germline V gene has CDR1 MNHGY and CDR2 SAAAGT. The CDR3 loop spans 15 amino acids. The germline V and J ends were trimmed by 6 bases and 1 base, with 14 bases remaining between them. CDR3 sequence (DNA): TGTGCCAGCAGCTGGGGGGAACGTCGCACAGATACGCAGTATTTT. Residues: CASSWGERRTDTQYF.

The chain couples TRBV5-1 to TRBJ1-2, with a weak D call TRBD1 (5 bases). Germline values: CDR1 SGHRS, CDR2 YFSETQ. V lost 3 bases and J 3 bases, leaving 12 bases between the germline ends. This CDR3 contains 14 residues. DNA of the CDR3: TGCGCCAGCAGCTGGACCGACAGCGACTATGGCTACACCTTC. Its translation is CASSWTDSDYGYTF.

The chain uses TRBV9 and TRBJ2-2; 15 positions agree with TRBD2. Trimming at V came to 2 bases and at J to 3 bases, leaving 2 bases not matched to a gene. Germline V gives CDR1 SGDLS, CDR2 YYNGEE. The CDR3 has 17 residues. The CDR3 DNA follows: TGTGCCAGCAGCGTGGGGACTAGCGGGGGGCACACCGGGGAGCTGTTTTTT. Translating gives CASSVGTSGGHTGELFF.

V and J are TRBV13 and TRBJ2-7; D is possibly TRBD1 (7 bases). The CDR3 is 15 residues long. Germline CDR1 reads PRHDT; CDR2 reads FYEKMQ (reference sequence). Trimming left V 6 bases short and J 0 bases short, with 15 bases between. The CDR3 region is CASSQRQGLSYEQYF. The CDR3 DNA reads TGTGCCAGCAGTCAAAGACAGGGACTCTCCTACGAGCAGTACTTC.

In the case of this clone: Within the sample, other DNA sequences also encode this same CDR3. The V gene is TRBV5-1, the J gene TRBJ1-1; a weak D match, TRBD1 (5 bases). The CDR3 is made up of 15 amino acids. Between the trimmed V and J ends, which lost 6 bases and 2 bases, there was a span of 17 bases. Germline lookup yields CDR1 SGHRS and CDR2 YFSETQ. The CDR3 sequence is CASMREGGANTEAFF. For the CDR3, the DNA is TGCGCCAGCATGCGGGAAGGAGGGGCAAACACTGAAGCTTTCTTT.

The chain combines TRBV4-1 with TRBJ1-1; D may be TRBD1 (6 bases). The germline V and J ends were trimmed by 9 bases and 1 base, with 12 bases remaining between them. The germline V gene encodes CDR1 MGHRA and CDR2 YSYEKL. The CDR3 length is 13 residues. CDR3 nucleotide sequence: TGCGCCAGTACAGGGCCGCAGAACACTGAAGCTTTCTTT. Translating it yields CASTGPQNTEAFF.

V usage is TRBV25-1 and J usage is TRBJ2-7; D is unresolved. V shed 3 bases and J shed 2 bases, with 5 bases lying between them. The germline CDR1 and CDR2 sequences are MGHDK and SYGVNS. This CDR3 contains 12 residues. CDR3 nucleotide sequence: TGTGCCAGCAGTGACCTAACCTACGAGCAGTACTTC. Protein product: CASSDLTYEQYF.

In DNA, the CDR3 is TGCGCCAGCAGCTTGGAGGGGACAGGGTACGAGCAGTACTTC. It specifies CASSLEGTGYEQYF. V and J are TRBV5-1 and TRBJ2-7; 9 positions match TRBD1. The V gene's germline CDR1 is SGHRS and CDR2 YFSETQ. The CDR3 has 14 residues. V lost 0 bases to trimming and J lost 4 bases; unmatched junction nucleotides: 2. Variable domain in full (rest from reference TRBV5-1 and TRBJ2-7): KAGVTQTPRYLIKTRGQQVTLSCSPISGHRSVSWYQQTPGQGLQFLFEYFSETQRNKGNFPGRFSGRQFSNSRSEMNVSTLELGDSALYLCASSLEGTGYEQYFGPGTRLTVT.

This sequence joins TRBV28 and TRBJ1-5; a possible D gene is TRBD1 (5 bases). CDR3 length: 14 residues. CDR1 is MDHEN and CDR2 is SYDVKM in the germline V gene. Trimming took off 5 bases at V and 0 bases at J, with 8 bases between the two ends. The DNA of the CDR3 is TGTGCCAGCAGTAAGGACACTAGCAATCAGCCCCAGCATTTT. Amino acids: CASSKDTSNQPQHF.

The J gene is TRBJ1-5, the V gene TRBV10-1, with 8 positions matching TRBD1. Germline values: CDR1 WNHNN, CDR2 SYGVQD (reference sequence). CDR3 length: 16 residues. V gave up 2 bases and J gave up 6 bases; unmatched junction bases: 9. CDR3 sequence: CASSEANRGITQPQHF. The CDR3 nucleotides are TGCGCCAGCAGTGAGGCGAACAGGGGGATTACTCAGCCCCAGCATTTT.

This clone was counted a few times. The chain uses TRBV5-8 and TRBJ1-2; no definite D call. This CDR3 contains 16 residues. Trimming shortened V by 10 bases and J by 3 bases, and 25 bases separated the two germline ends. The germline gives CDR1 SGHTS, CDR2 YDEGEE. CDR3: CAGRRRGGGRHYGYTF. The DNA for the CDR3 is TGTGCCGGAAGAAGGCGGGGAGGTGGCAGGCACTATGGCTACACCTTC.

This chain links TRBV5-1 with TRBJ2-7; 9 nucleotides match TRBD1. Trimming took 4 bases from V and 5 from J; bases not matched to a gene: 10. The germline gives CDR1 SGHRS, CDR2 YFSETQ. The CDR3 is 15 amino acids. The CDR3 region is CASSPTGQGGNEQYF. The CDR3, as DNA: TGCGCCAGCAGCCCAACGGGACAGGGTGGCAACGAGCAGTACTTC.

The chain joins TRBV28 to TRBJ1-1; possibly TRBD1 for D (5 bases). Trimming stripped 2 bases from V and 8 bases from J, with 12 bases between. Germline lookup yields CDR1 MDHEN and CDR2 SYDVKM. The CDR3 loop spans 13 amino acids. CDR3 nucleotide sequence: TGTGCCAGCAGTTTAAGTCGGGGGACCGAAGCTTTCTTT. Protein product: CASSLSRGTEAFF.

V is TRBV5-4 and J is TRBJ2-1; 10 nucleotides line up with TRBD2. This CDR3 contains 16 residues. Germline lookup yields CDR1 SGHNT and CDR2 YYREEE (reference sequence). V trimming: 3 bases; J trimming: 4 bases; junction bases outside the gene matches: 7. This CDR3 reads CASSSSSGSLYNEQFF. CDR3 nucleotide sequence: TGTGCCAGCAGCTCATCTAGCGGGAGCCTATACAATGAGCAGTTCTTC.

This chain joins TRBV9 and TRBJ2-3, with D hard to call. With 4 bases removed from V and 5 bases from J, the gap between germline ends came to 11 bases. Germline V CDR1 and CDR2: SGDLS, YYNGEE. The CDR3 runs 13 residues. DNA of the CDR3: TGTGCCAGCAGCCCTAGGTCCGAAGATACGCAGTATTTT. Translating gives CASSPRSEDTQYF.

The J gene is TRBJ1-1, the V gene TRBV27; D perhaps matches TRBD1 (5 bases). V dropped 6 bases and J dropped 1 base, with 15 bases sitting between them. The CDR3 has 15 residues. Germline V gene sequence: CDR1 MNHEY, CDR2 SMNVEV (reference sequence). For the CDR3, the DNA is TGTGCCAGCAGGGGGTATGTGGGGCGGAACACTGAAGCTTTCTTT. This encodes CASRGYVGRNTEAFF.